A single sample is the source of the 12 T cell receptor beta chains below, sequenced in a study of cytomegalovirus exposure and HLA in healthy donors. Some clones are missing from TCRdb's copy, which holds only in-frame ones; the method was immunoSEQ multiplex PCR. The table has over 110,000 clones, around 86% seen once. Sequenced input: PBMCs. The source of these receptors is a young man in good health and CMV-seropositive.

The V gene is TRBV29-1, the J gene TRBJ2-7; TRBD2 is a possible D gene (6 bases). The CDR3 totals 15 residues. V was cut by 0 bases and J by 3 bases, with 15 bases left in between. CDR1 SQVTM and CDR2 ANQGSEA come from the germline V gene. The CDR3: CSVEESSGPDYEQYF. In DNA form, the CDR3 reads TGCAGCGTTGAAGAAAGTAGCGGACCTGACTACGAGCAGTACTTC.

The chain carries TRBV28 and TRBJ2-5; 8 bases line up with TRBD1. V dropped 3 bases and J dropped 7; count of bases not matched to a gene: 10. This CDR3 is 15 amino acids long. The germline gives CDR1 MDHEN, CDR2 SYDVKM. The CDR3 protein is CASSLRAGGAGTQYF. The CDR3 nucleotides read TGTGCCAGCAGTTTGAGGGCAGGGGGCGCGGGGACCCAGTACTTC.

The V and J genes are TRBV5-1 and TRBJ2-2; D possibly corresponds to TRBD1 (6 bases). Trimming took 3 bases from V and 3 from J, leaving 9 bases between them. The CDR3 is made up of 14 amino acids. In germline, CDR1 is SGHRS, CDR2 YFSETQ. The CDR3 bases are TGCGCCAGCAGCTACTCAGGGGACACCGGGGAGCTGTTTTTT. Protein product: CASSYSGDTGELFF.

The genes are TRBV9 and TRBJ2-5; TRBD2 matches at 10 bases. Germline-derived CDR1 and CDR2 are SGDLS and YYNGEE. The CDR3 contains 17 residues. V shed 0 bases and J 1 base; nucleotides not matched to a gene: 6. The CDR3 loop reads CASSVVASGGPQETQYF. DNA for the CDR3: TGTGCCAGCAGCGTAGTAGCTAGCGGGGGTCCCCAAGAGACCCAGTACTTC.

The gene calls are TRBV9 and TRBJ2-3, with 8 positions matching TRBD2. Germline V gene sequence: CDR1 SGDLS, CDR2 YYNGEE. After removal of 0 bases from V and 3 bases from J, the junction contained 3 bases not matched to a gene. The CDR3 contains 15 residues. Written as DNA, the CDR3 is TGTGCCAGCAGCGTAGGGGGACTAGAGACAGATACGCAGTATTTT. This translates into CASSVGGLETDTQYF.

The chain couples TRBV18 to TRBJ1-4; D unresolved. V shed 1 base and J shed 4 bases, with 4 bases lying between them. The CDR3 totals 13 residues. Germline V gene lookup returns CDR1 KGHSH and CDR2 LQKENI. This CDR3 is CASSPLLNEKLFF. DNA for the CDR3: TGTGCCAGCTCACCACTCCTTAATGAAAAACTGTTTTTT.

The genes are TRBV6-5 and TRBJ1-2, with D unresolved. V was clipped by 6 bases and J by 2 bases, with 10 bases between them. This CDR3 has 13 residues. Germline CDR1 MNHEY, CDR2 SVGAGI. CDR3 sequence (DNA): TGTGCCAGCAGGCAAACAGTGAACTATGGCTACACCTTC. Protein: CASRQTVNYGYTF.

The chain is built from TRBV7-9 and TRBJ2-1; 7 nucleotides agree with TRBD2. The germline V gene has CDR1 SEHNR and CDR2 FQNEAQ (reference sequence). With 1 base clipped from V and 6 bases from J, the junction kept 6 bases outside the gene matches. The CDR3 runs 15 residues. The CDR3 region is CASSLVSGASNEQFF. CDR3 nucleotide sequence: TGTGCCAGCAGCTTAGTAAGCGGGGCCAGCAATGAGCAGTTCTTC.

The chain links TRBV6-8 to TRBJ2-5; 7 bases map to TRBD2. The CDR3 spans 14 residues. V lost 6 bases to trimming and J lost 5 bases; unmatched junction nucleotides: 9. CDR1 is MNHGY and CDR2 is SAAAGT in the germline V gene. This CDR3 reads CASRETSFAETQYF. The CDR3 DNA reads TGTGCCAGCAGGGAGACTAGCTTCGCGGAGACCCAGTACTTC.

Regarding this clone: A junction end diverges from the germline sequence, so it may reflect a read error. The V call is TRBV7-7, the J call TRBJ2-3; no firm D call. The CDR3 runs 13 residues. CDR1 SSHAT and CDR2 FNYEAQ come from the germline V gene (reference sequence). CDR3 bases: TGTGCTAGCAGCTTAGGGTTGGGCGATACGCAGTATTTT. This gives the protein CASSLGLGDTQYF.

The rearrangement uses TRBV11-1 and TRBJ2-7, with D unresolved. The length of the CDR3 is 17 residues. V lost 1 base to trimming and J lost 1 base, with 17 bases between them. The germline V gene encodes CDR1 SGHAT and CDR2 FQDESV (reference sequence). CDR3 sequence: CASSLVPVLLPSYEQYF. CDR3 nucleotides: TGTGCCAGCAGCTTAGTGCCGGTTCTATTACCATCCTACGAGCAGTACTTC.

This chain uses TRBV19 with TRBJ2-5, with D possibly TRBD2 on 5 matching bases. Germline CDR1 and CDR2: LNHDA and SQIVND (reference sequence). V was cut by 6 bases and J by 1 base, with 15 bases left in between. This CDR3 region has 15 residues. CDR3 loop: CASRPDNRGQETQYF. Written as DNA, the CDR3 is TGTGCCAGTAGGCCCGACAACCGGGGCCAAGAGACCCAGTACTTC.